This T cell receptor (beta chain) was documented in a study of blood T cell repertoires in COVID-19. Germline V gene sequence: CDR1 LNHDA, CDR2 SQIVND (reference sequence). This CDR3 has 15 amino acids. Trimming stripped 1 base from V and 4 bases from J, with 13 bases between. Original handling: Estimates of nucleated cell counts were drawn from the amplification of reference gene primers. Measured with immunoSEQ multiplex PCR; TCRdb has only the in-frame clones, and not every one. The DNA gave D and trimming, while V, J and clone size come from that table. The sample lists around 100,000 clones, 80% to 90% occurring once.

The chain couples TRBV19 to TRBJ1-2; possibly TRBD1 for D (5 bases). The clonotype was recovered from a woman aged 55-69 years with acute or convalescent COVID-19. The sample was peripheral blood. The CDR3: CASSIGVRQGYGYTF. In DNA form, the CDR3 reads TGTGCCAGTAGTATAGGAGTTCGGCAGGGCTATGGCTACACCTTC. Complete variable domain (other parts from reference TRBV19 and TRBJ1-2): DGGITQSPKYLFRKEGQNVTLSCEQNLNHDAMYWYRQDPGQGLRLIYYSQIVNDFQKGDIAEGYSVSREKKESFPLTVTSAQKNPTAFYLCASSIGVRQGYGYTFGSGTRLTVV.